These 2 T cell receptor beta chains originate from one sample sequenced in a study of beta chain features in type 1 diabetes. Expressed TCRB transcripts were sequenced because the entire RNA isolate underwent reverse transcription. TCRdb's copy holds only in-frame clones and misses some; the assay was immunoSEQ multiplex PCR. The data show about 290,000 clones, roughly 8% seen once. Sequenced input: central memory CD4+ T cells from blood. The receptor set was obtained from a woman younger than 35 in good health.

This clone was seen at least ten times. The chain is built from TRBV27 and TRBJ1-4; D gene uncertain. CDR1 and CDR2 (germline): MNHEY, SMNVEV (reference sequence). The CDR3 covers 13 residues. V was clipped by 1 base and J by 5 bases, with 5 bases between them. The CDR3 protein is CASSLFQNEKLFF. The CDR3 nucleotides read TGTGCCAGCAGTTTATTCCAAAATGAAAAACTGTTTTTT.

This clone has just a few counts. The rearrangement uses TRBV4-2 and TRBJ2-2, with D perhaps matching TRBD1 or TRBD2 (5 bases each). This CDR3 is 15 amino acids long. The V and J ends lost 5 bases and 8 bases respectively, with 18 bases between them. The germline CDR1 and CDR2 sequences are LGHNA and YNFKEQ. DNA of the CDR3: TGTGCCAGCAGCTACCGGGACGGACGTTTAGGGGAGCTGTTTTTT. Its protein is CASSYRDGRLGELFF.